One sample yielded the 26 T cell receptor beta chains listed below, sequenced in a study of response to subunit inactivated influenza vaccine. From the RT-PCR reads, TCRdb called clonotypes with MiXCR, one entry per CDR3 protein. Of around 580,000 distinct CDR3 sequences listed, about 10% are singletons. This material consisted of PBMCs from blood, taken on the day of vaccination. The receptors derive from a man aged 45 to 65 who received an inactivated influenza vaccine.

This sequence joins TRBV5-1 and TRBJ2-3; 7 positions match TRBD2. In germline, CDR1 is SGHRS, CDR2 YFSETQ. J was trimmed by 7 bases and V by 4 bases; bases with no gene match: 24. This CDR3 has 19 residues. Written as DNA, the CDR3 is TGCGCCAGCAGCCACCCTCCGGGCCAAAAGGCGCTAGCGGAACATACGCAGTATTTT. Residues: CASSHPPGQKALAEHTQYF.

This clonotype has a handful of counts. V is TRBV3-1 and J is TRBJ1-1; tentative D call: TRBD1 (5 bases). The V and J ends lost 4 bases and 0 bases respectively, with 12 bases between them. The CDR3 extends over 15 amino acids. In germline, CDR1 is LGHDT, CDR2 YNNKEL (reference sequence). The CDR3 region is CASSPGRGVNTEAFF. As DNA, the CDR3 is TGTGCCAGCAGCCCCGGTCGAGGGGTGAACACTGAAGCTTTCTTT.

This clonotype was seen a few times. This chain uses TRBV5-1 with TRBJ1-2, with a possible D match to TRBD1 (5 bases). The CDR3 is 11 amino acids. Germline V CDR1 and CDR2: SGHRS, YFSETQ. The ends were cut back, 7 bases at V and 6 bases at J, with 10 bases in the middle. This CDR3 is CASGGQDGYTF. The CDR3 coding sequence is TGCGCCAGCGGGGGTCAGGATGGCTACACCTTC.

The V gene is TRBV25-1, the J gene TRBJ1-1, with 9 bases matching TRBD1. Germline CDR1 MGHDK, CDR2 SYGVNS. The V segment lost 3 bases and the J segment 5 bases; nucleotides outside the gene matches: 7. The length of the CDR3 is 15 residues. CDR3 sequence reads: CASSDHRGRGTEAFF. CDR3 DNA: TGTGCCAGCAGTGATCACAGGGGGCGCGGAACTGAAGCTTTCTTT.

The chain joins TRBV7-9 to TRBJ2-1; either TRBD1 or TRBD2 may fit D (5 bases each). Germline V CDR1 and CDR2: SEHNR, FQNEAQ (reference sequence). V gave up 1 base and J gave up 6 bases, with 10 bases separating them. The CDR3 is made up of 14 amino acids. In DNA form, the CDR3 reads TGTGCCAGCAGCTTAGATGGGACCACCAATGAGCAGTTCTTC. This codes for CASSLDGTTNEQFF.

The chain is built from TRBV6-1 and TRBJ1-4; D is uncertain. Trimming removed 2 bases from V and 14 bases from J, with 18 bases in between. The CDR3 runs to 14 residues. Germline V gives CDR1 MNHNS, CDR2 SASEGT. The CDR3 DNA sequence: TGTGCCAGCAGTGAAACGCAAGAACAGCGGGTCCTGTTTTTT. Its translation is CASSETQEQRVLFF.

This clonotype was observed a few times. The rearrangement links TRBV12-3 or TRBV12-4 to TRBJ1-6, with 10 bases matching TRBD1. V trimming: 5 bases; J trimming: 8 bases; junction bases outside the gene matches: 6. This CDR3 contains 15 residues. The CDR3 region has the DNA TGTGCCAGCAGTCCGGGACAGGGGATGGATTCACCCCTCCACTTT. The encoded protein is CASSPGQGMDSPLHF.

This clonotype was recorded at least ten times. This chain connects TRBV12-3 or TRBV12-4 to TRBJ2-3, with a possible D match to TRBD2 (6 bases). Trimming shortened V by 5 bases and J by 3 bases, and 18 bases separated the two germline ends. The CDR3 length is 16 residues. DNA of the CDR3: TGTGCCAGCAGTCTAAGACAGACTAGGAGTACAGATACGCAGTATTTT. Translation gives CASSLRQTRSTDTQYF.

This clonotype occurred a few times. The chain has TRBV30 and TRBJ2-6; D is ambiguous. Trimming stripped 1 base from V and 3 bases from J, with 7 bases between. The CDR3 length is 14 residues. Germline loops: CDR1 GTSNPN, CDR2 SVGIG (reference sequence). The CDR3 sequence: CAWSGGFGANVLTF. The CDR3 coding sequence is TGTGCCTGGAGTGGGGGATTTGGGGCCAACGTCCTGACTTTC.

This clonotype was picked up many times. This chain connects TRBV7-2 to TRBJ1-2; no definite D call. Germline CDR1 SGHTA, CDR2 FQGNSA. V was cut by 0 bases and J by 0 bases, with 8 bases left in between. CDR3 size: 15 residues. The chain's CDR3 is CASSLASEANYGYTF. The CDR3 DNA reads TGTGCCAGCAGCTTAGCCTCAGAAGCTAACTATGGCTACACCTTC.

The rearrangement links TRBV18 to TRBJ2-7; TRBD1 agrees at 7 bases. The CDR3 is 13 amino acids. V gave up 4 bases and J gave up 7 bases; unmatched junction bases: 7. Germline assignment: CDR1 KGHSH and CDR2 LQKENI. This CDR3 reads CASSQQGSGEQYF. In DNA, the CDR3 is TGTGCCAGCTCACAACAGGGGTCTGGAGAGCAGTACTTC.

The chain recombines TRBV7-9 with TRBJ2-7; D not certain. Germline V gene lookup returns CDR1 SEHNR and CDR2 FQNEAQ (reference sequence). The V gene lost 2 bases and the J gene lost 0 bases, with 8 bases spanning the gap. This CDR3 has 14 residues. CDR3 residues: CASSLLASSYEQYF. The CDR3 nucleotides read TGTGCCAGCAGCTTACTGGCCTCCTCCTACGAGCAGTACTTC. Based on the CDR3 plus reference TRBV7-9 and TRBJ2-7, the full variable domain is DTGVSQNPRHKITKRGQNVTFRCDPISEHNRLYWYRQTLGQGPEFLTYFQNEAQLEKSRLLSDRFSAERPKGSFSTLEIQRTEQGDSAMYLCASSLLASSYEQYFGPGTRLTVT.

This clonotype was detected a few times. The J gene is TRBJ2-2, the V gene TRBV6-1, with 7 bases identical to TRBD1. Germline V lookup: CDR1 MNHNS, CDR2 SASEGT. V trimming: 6 bases; J trimming: 3 bases; junction bases outside the gene matches: 4. The CDR3 length is 14 residues. The CDR3 region has the DNA TGTGCCAGCAGGAAGACAGGGTACACCGGGGAGCTGTTTTTT. Amino acids: CASRKTGYTGELFF.

This clonotype was counted a few times. V and J are TRBV29-1 and TRBJ2-3, with TRBD2 as a possible D gene (6 bases). The germline gives CDR1 SQVTM, CDR2 ANQGSEA. The CDR3 loop spans 13 amino acids. V lost 8 bases and J lost 1, with 13 bases in between. This CDR3 is CSLRDLRTDTQYF. CDR3 sequence (DNA): TGCAGCCTGCGGGACTTGCGCACAGATACGCAGTATTTT.

CDR3 coding DNA: TGTGCCAGCAGCCAACGGGGGGTAGGAACTGACATTCAGTACTTC. Protein product: CASSQRGVGTDIQYF. The genes are TRBV11-2 and TRBJ2-4; 7 bases match TRBD2. The CDR3 covers 15 residues. In germline, CDR1 is SGHAT, CDR2 FQNNGV. The J segment lost 8 bases and the V segment lost 5 bases, leaving 12 bases of the junction unmatched.

V and J are TRBV7-2 and TRBJ2-2; 11 bases fit TRBD2. The CDR3 consists of 16 residues. From germline, CDR1 is SGHTA and CDR2 FQGNSA. After removal of 2 bases from V and 6 bases from J, the junction contained 5 bases not matched to a gene. In nucleotides, the CDR3 is TGTGCCAGCAGCTTAAAGCTAGCGGGGGGCCCCGGGGAGCTGTTTTTT. It translates to CASSLKLAGGPGELFF.

This clonotype was seen many times. The chain is built from TRBV29-1 and TRBJ2-1; D remains ambiguous. The CDR3 totals 12 residues. With 3 bases removed from V and 3 bases from J, the gap between germline ends came to 6 bases. CDR1 and CDR2 from the germline V gene are SQVTM and ANQGSEA. The CDR3 here is CSVELGYNEQFF. In DNA form, the CDR3 reads TGCAGCGTTGAGTTAGGCTACAATGAGCAGTTCTTC.

The V call is TRBV28, the J call TRBJ2-5, with 9 bases aligning to TRBD2. V shed 5 bases and J 6 bases; nucleotides not matched to a gene: 7. There are 14 residues in the CDR3. Germline V CDR1 and CDR2: MDHEN, SYDVKM. Here the CDR3 DNA reads TGTGCCAGCAGTCCAGCGGGGGGCGGAAAGACCCAGTACTTC. Its translation: CASSPAGGGKTQYF.

This clonotype was seen more than once but under ten times. This chain connects TRBV6-5 to TRBJ2-1; TRBD2 matches at 8 bases. V shed 0 bases, J shed 8 bases, and the junction held 6 bases outside the gene matches. CDR3 length: 15 amino acids. Germline V lookup: CDR1 MNHEY, CDR2 SVGAGI. CDR3 sequence reads: CASSYSTGLAYEQFF. CDR3 nucleotide sequence: TGTGCCAGCAGTTACTCTACTGGACTAGCCTATGAGCAGTTCTTC.

The rearrangement links TRBV7-9 to TRBJ2-3; the D gene could be TRBD1 or TRBD2 (5 bases each). The CDR3 is made up of 13 amino acids. The germline V and J ends were trimmed by 5 bases and 6 bases, with 12 bases remaining between them. CDR1 SEHNR and CDR2 FQNEAQ come from the germline V gene (reference sequence). The CDR3 nucleotides read TGTGCCAGCAGCGCCGGGACCCTGGATACGCAGTATTTT. Translating gives CASSAGTLDTQYF.

The V call is TRBV6-1, the J call TRBJ2-2; perhaps TRBD1 as D (6 bases). Trimming removed 6 bases from V and 6 bases from J, with 14 bases in between. This CDR3 contains 14 residues. Germline-derived CDR1 and CDR2 are MNHNS and SASEGT. The CDR3 loop reads CASSRPRGSGELFF. CDR3 coding DNA: TGTGCCAGCAGCCGCCCTAGGGGGTCCGGGGAGCTGTTTTTT.

This clonotype was counted a few times. This chain links TRBV6-5 with TRBJ2-7, with 7 bases that match TRBD1. Germline V CDR1 and CDR2: MNHEY, SVGAGI. Unmatched junction bases numbered 9, after V lost 4 bases and J lost 3 bases. The CDR3 is made up of 15 amino acids. The CDR3 coding sequence is TGTGCCAGCAGTTCCGAGACAGGGATGGTCTACGAGCAGTACTTC. Translation: CASSSETGMVYEQYF.

This clonotype was observed a handful of times. This chain connects TRBV25-1 to TRBJ2-2, with TRBD1 matching over 7 bases. Germline V gives CDR1 MGHDK, CDR2 SYGVNS. J lost 4 bases, V lost 4 bases, and 3 bases had no gene match. The CDR3 spans 14 residues. The CDR3 DNA reads TGTGCCAGCAGTGTGACAGGGACCACCGGGGAGCTGTTTTTT. Protein sequence: CASSVTGTTGELFF. Complete variable domain (other parts from reference TRBV25-1 and TRBJ2-2): EADIYQTPRYLVIGTGKKITLECSQTMGHDKMYWYQQDPGMELHLIHYSYGVNSTEKGDLSSESTVSRIRTEHFPLTLESARPSHTSQYLCASSVTGTTGELFFGEGSRLTVL.

This clonotype has a count of ten or more. The gene calls are TRBV6-1 and TRBJ2-5; 11 nucleotides align to TRBD1. Germline lookup yields CDR1 MNHNS and CDR2 SASEGT. The CDR3 covers 15 residues. V lost 6 bases, J lost 5 bases, and 8 bases stayed unmatched. The CDR3 sequence is CASRRTGGFGETQYF. CDR3 sequence (DNA): TGTGCCAGCAGACGGACAGGGGGCTTTGGGGAGACCCAGTACTTC.

The CDR3 coding sequence is TGTGCTAGTGGTTTGAAATATTTGACAGGGTCGTACAATGAGCAGTTCTTC. Translation: CASGLKYLTGSYNEQFF. The gene calls are TRBV12-5 and TRBJ2-1; 7 bases map to TRBD1. V lost 2 bases, J lost 4 bases, and 11 bases stayed unmatched. The CDR3 covers 17 residues. CDR1 and CDR2 from the germline V gene are LGHNT and FRNRAP.

V and J are TRBV12-3 or TRBV12-4 and TRBJ2-1; 8 positions agree with TRBD2. V shed 3 bases, J shed 7 bases, and the junction held 8 bases outside the gene matches. The length of the CDR3 is 15 residues. CDR3 sequence (DNA): TGTGCCAGCAGTTTCGCGGGAGGAAGTCGGAATGAGCAGTTCTTC. The encoded protein is CASSFAGGSRNEQFF.